This T cell receptor (beta chain) was captured by sequencing in a study of glioma-infiltrating T cells. Study-wide points: Above-expected tissue-blood divergence occurred in all gliomas, most in low-grade ones. Only very few CDR3 sequences appeared in both tissue and blood.

TCR alpha and beta CDR3 regions were amplified from RNA using iRepertoire nested multiplex PCR. For one-step reverse transcription and amplification, roughly 100-400 ng of tissue mRNA or PBMC total RNA was used. One entry per CDR3 protein results from TCRdb running MiXCR on the multiplex PCR reads. This sample yields about 210,000 distinct CDR3 sequences, of which 25% to 35% are seen a single time; around 20% belongs to the top ten. Remarks on this clonotype: Its specificity is not known.

Trimming took 3 bases from V and 3 from J, leaving 12 bases between them. Germline V gene lookup returns CDR1 DFQATT and CDR2 SNEGSKA (reference sequence). The CDR3 spans 14 residues. The sequence was obtained from a human donor with low-grade glioma or glioblastoma, undergoing nonglioma brain surgery, or in good health (not recorded which). The chain carries TRBV20-1 and TRBJ1-5; no reliable D call. Sequencing input: glioma tissue, nonneoplastic brain tissue, or PBMCs (not recorded which). The CDR3 loop is CSASVSSNNQPQHF. Written as DNA, the CDR3 is TGCAGTGCTAGTGTGAGTAGCAACAATCAGCCCCAGCATTTT.